Described below is a single T cell receptor beta chain sequence and its context. This record belongs to a study of blood T cell repertoires in COVID-19. The overall study: Specimens from acute and convalescent COVID-19 originated in the United States, Italy and Spain. In each case, the material was cDNA or gDNA derived from T cells, B-cell-depleted T cells, or PBMCs.

Under the authors' procedure: Using reference gene primer amplification, nucleated cell counts were estimated. Profiling relied on immunoSEQ multiplex PCR, and the TCRdb table lists in-frame clones only, not all of them. V and J calls and clone size are given by that table; D and trimming were obtained from the DNA. The repertoire holds 310,000 or so clones, with 70% to 90% as singletons. Looked up from germline, CDR1 is KGHDR and CDR2 is SFDVKD. Trimming took 10 bases from V and 5 from J; bases not matched to a gene: 11. The CDR3 runs to 14 residues. The genes are TRBV24-1 and TRBJ2-5; TRBD2 aligns across 8 bases. The clonotype comes from a woman aged 50 to 65 with active or convalescent COVID-19. The specimen was peripheral blood. The CDR3 DNA reads as TGTGCCACTTCTCCGGCGGGAGGTACCGAGACCCAGTACTTC. Its protein product is CATSPAGGTETQYF.